Below, 24 T cell receptor beta chains from the same sample are listed, as sequenced in a study of CD8 T cells in ankylosing spondylitis. MiXCR, applied by TCRdb to the 5' RACE reads, yields one record per CDR3 protein. The repertoire holds tens of thousands of distinct CDR3 sequences, with roughly 30% as singletons. Sequences were obtained from blood, either unsorted or a sorted T cell fraction (not recorded which). Source of these receptors: a male donor with ankylosing spondylitis or in good health (not recorded which).

This clonotype was counted only a few times. V and J are TRBV10-3 and TRBJ2-1; TRBD2 matches 8 bases. With 0 bases clipped from V and 3 bases from J, the junction kept 1 base outside the gene matches. The germline CDR1 and CDR2 sequences are ENHRY and SYGVKD. CDR3 length equals 15 residues. CDR3 region: CAISESTSGYNEQFF. CDR3 nucleotide sequence: TGTGCCATCAGTGAGTCAACTAGCGGCTACAATGAGCAGTTCTTC.

V usage is TRBV29-1 and J usage is TRBJ1-5; possible D gene TRBD1, 6 bases. The V gene's germline CDR1 is SQVTM and CDR2 ANQGSEA. Trimming left V 7 bases short and J 1 base short, with 11 bases between. The CDR3 totals 13 residues. CDR3 protein: CSGWTVSNQPQHF. CDR3 coding DNA: TGCAGCGGGTGGACAGTCAGCAATCAGCCCCAGCATTTT. The complete variable domain, with remaining parts taken from reference TRBV29-1 and TRBJ1-5, reads SAVISQKPSRDICQRGTSLTIQCQVDSQVTMMFWYRQQPGQSLTLIATANQGSEATYESGFVIDKFPISRPNLTFSTLTVSNMSPEDSSIYLCSGWTVSNQPQHFGDGTRLSIL.

The V gene is TRBV7-2, the J gene TRBJ2-5, with a weak D call TRBD2 (6 bases). The V gene lost 9 bases and the J gene lost 5 bases, with 16 bases spanning the gap. The CDR3 length is 13 residues. Per the germline V gene, CDR1 is SGHTA and CDR2 is FQGNSA. The CDR3: CARDRGILETQYF. CDR3 DNA sequence: TGTGCCAGGGATCGGGGGATTCTTGAGACCCAGTACTTC.

The chain recombines TRBV5-1 with TRBJ1-4; D call uncertain. V shed 1 base and J shed 0 bases, with 4 bases lying between them. This CDR3 spans 14 amino acids. CDR1 is SGHRS and CDR2 is YFSETQ in the germline V gene. The CDR3 loop is CASSLSATNEKLFF. The DNA for the CDR3 is TGCGCCAGCAGCTTGTCTGCAACTAATGAAAAACTGTTTTTT.

The chain joins TRBV28 to TRBJ1-1; 7 bases map to TRBD1. The V gene's germline CDR1 is MDHEN and CDR2 SYDVKM. The CDR3 sequence is 14 residues long. J gave up 4 bases and V 7 bases, and 9 bases lay outside the gene matches. The CDR3 DNA reads TGTGCCAGCACCATACCAGGGACAGCCACTGAAGCTTTCTTT. It specifies CASTIPGTATEAFF.

In its sample, this clonotype was seen many times. This chain uses TRBV29-1 with TRBJ2-3, with a weak D call TRBD1 (6 bases). Trimming removed 4 bases from V and 2 bases from J, with 13 bases in between. There are 14 residues in the CDR3. CDR1 and CDR2 (germline): SQVTM, ANQGSEA. Here the CDR3 reads CSVVDRLSTDTQYF. The CDR3 nucleotides are TGCAGCGTTGTCGACAGGCTTTCCACAGATACGCAGTATTTT.

The chain carries TRBV20-1 and TRBJ2-5; TRBD2 might be the D (5 bases). Germline V lookup: CDR1 DFQATT, CDR2 SNEGSKA (reference sequence). The CDR3 runs 17 residues. Trimming took 4 bases from V and 2 from J, leaving 23 bases between them. The CDR3 spells CSAKWAVGDFLQETQYF. In DNA form, the CDR3 reads TGCAGTGCTAAGTGGGCCGTGGGAGATTTTCTTCAAGAGACCCAGTACTTC.

This clonotype has ten or more counts. V is TRBV7-9 and J is TRBJ2-4; D perhaps matches TRBD2 (6 bases). V was pared by 7 bases and J by 7 bases, with 8 bases between. The V gene's germline CDR1 is SEHNR and CDR2 FQNEAQ (reference sequence). The CDR3 totals 11 residues. CDR3 sequence: CASTGANIQYF. CDR3 sequence (DNA): TGTGCCAGCACGGGAGCGAACATTCAGTACTTC. The variable domain in full, completed from reference TRBV7-9 and TRBJ2-4, reads DTGVSQNPRHKITKRGQNVTFRCDPISEHNRLYWYRQTLGQGPEFLTYFQNEAQLEKSRLLSDRFSAERPKGSFSTLEIQRTEQGDSAMYLCASTGANIQYFGAGTRLSVL.

This clonotype occurred a few times. The chain uses TRBV29-1 and TRBJ2-1; 9 bases line up with TRBD2. The CDR3 is made up of 13 amino acids. The J segment lost 8 bases and the V segment lost 3 bases, leaving 5 bases of the junction unmatched. Germline V gene lookup returns CDR1 SQVTM and CDR2 ANQGSEA. CDR3 region: CSVDISGSHEQFF. Written as DNA, the CDR3 is TGCAGCGTTGATATTAGCGGGAGTCATGAGCAGTTCTTC.

The V and J genes are TRBV7-9 and TRBJ1-5; tentative D call: TRBD1 (5 bases). CDR1 SEHNR and CDR2 FQNEAQ come from the germline V gene (reference sequence). CDR3 length: 17 residues. Trimming shortened V by 5 bases and J by 1 base, and 18 bases separated the two germline ends. CDR3 nucleotides: TGTGCCAGCAGCCTCGCGGACTATCGGGGGAGCAATCAGCCCCAGCATTTT. This translates into CASSLADYRGSNQPQHF.

The chain recombines TRBV20-1 with TRBJ2-1, with D uncertain. The CDR3 length is 20 residues. Germline CDR1 is DFQATT and CDR2 is SNEGSKA (reference sequence). With 3 bases removed from V and 2 bases from J, the gap between germline ends came to 29 bases. The CDR3 region has the DNA TGCAGTGCTAGCGCCGTTTCCCACACCGCCAATAGACGGACCTACAATGAGCAGTTCTTC. Translation gives CSASAVSHTANRRTYNEQFF.

There are a few counts of this clonotype. The chain combines TRBV9 with TRBJ2-5; D remains unclear. V lost 0 bases to trimming and J lost 5 bases, with 14 bases between them. CDR3 length: 15 amino acids. Germline-derived CDR1 and CDR2 are SGDLS and YYNGEE. CDR3 residues: CASSVGASWSETQYF. The CDR3, as DNA: TGTGCCAGCAGCGTAGGGGCTAGTTGGTCGGAGACCCAGTACTTC.

This clonotype has only a few counts. The V and J genes are TRBV6-6 and TRBJ2-7, with 7 bases lining up with TRBD2. With V trimmed by 6 bases and J by 0 bases, 11 bases remained unmatched. This CDR3 contains 16 residues. Germline CDR1 reads MNHNY; CDR2 reads SVGAGI (reference sequence). CDR3 sequence (DNA): TGTGCCAGCAGGTCACCCAGCGGGACCAGCTCCTACGAGCAGTACTTC. Its translation: CASRSPSGTSSYEQYF.

V usage is TRBV9 and J usage is TRBJ1-1; tentative D call: TRBD1 (5 bases). V gave up 0 bases and J gave up 1 base, with 10 bases separating them. This CDR3 has 15 amino acids. Germline V gene data show CDR1 as SGDLS and CDR2 as YYNGEE. CDR3 DNA sequence: TGTGCCAGCAGCGTAGTCCCGGACACGAACACTGAAGCTTTCTTT. Translated, it gives CASSVVPDTNTEAFF.

This clonotype was recorded only once. The V and J genes are TRBV6-1 and TRBJ2-3; either TRBD1 or TRBD2 may fit D (5 bases each). V lost 3 bases and J 2 bases, leaving 15 bases between the germline ends. The CDR3 has 16 residues. Looked up from germline, CDR1 is MNHNS and CDR2 is SASEGT. The CDR3 sequence: CASSEGVRLVTDTQYF. The CDR3 DNA reads TGTGCCAGCAGTGAGGGGGTGAGGCTAGTCACAGATACGCAGTATTTT.

The chain carries TRBV7-3 and TRBJ2-2, with D perhaps TRBD2 (6 bases). Between the trimmed V and J ends, which lost 3 bases and 4 bases, there was a span of 12 bases. Per the germline V gene, CDR1 is SGHTA and CDR2 is FQGTGA. The length of the CDR3 is 15 residues. CDR3 amino acids: CASSFRQGGTGELFF. The CDR3 nucleotides read TGTGCCAGCAGCTTCCGTCAGGGAGGCACCGGGGAGCTGTTTTTT. Supplemented by reference TRBV7-3 and TRBJ2-2, the full variable domain reads GAGVSQTPSNKVTEKGKYVELRCDPISGHTALYWYRQSLGQGPEFLIYFQGTGAADDSGLPNDRFFAVRPEGSVSTLKIQRTERGDSAVYLCASSFRQGGTGELFFGEGSRLTVL.

V gene TRBV12-3 or TRBV12-4 combines with J gene TRBJ1-4; D perhaps matches TRBD1 (6 bases). The germline V and J ends were trimmed by 3 bases and 2 bases, with 7 bases remaining between them. CDR3 length equals 14 residues. Here the CDR3 reads CASSLGGTNEKLFF. The CDR3 bases are TGTGCCAGCAGTTTGGGGGGCACTAATGAAAAACTGTTTTTT.

The chain recombines TRBV20-1 with TRBJ2-7; TRBD2 aligns across 8 bases. V trimming: 3 bases; J trimming: 5 bases; junction bases outside the gene matches: 15. The CDR3 has 16 amino acids. The V gene's germline CDR1 is DFQATT and CDR2 SNEGSKA (reference sequence). This CDR3 is CSARAPGGRAKDEQYF. In nucleotides, the CDR3 is TGCAGTGCTAGGGCCCCGGGGGGGAGGGCCAAAGACGAGCAGTACTTC.

The V and J genes are TRBV5-5 and TRBJ2-7; D perhaps matches TRBD2 (5 bases). There are 14 residues in the CDR3. CDR1 and CDR2 from the germline V gene are SGHKS and YYEKEE (reference sequence). V dropped 4 bases and J dropped 2 bases, with 13 bases sitting between them. In DNA form, the CDR3 reads TGTGCCAGCAGCCCCCACCTAGCACCCTACGAGCAGTACGTC. Its protein product is CASSPHLAPYEQYV.

This clonotype has more than one count but fewer than ten. The chain couples TRBV9 to TRBJ2-5; D gene unclear. V lost 1 base and J lost 2, with 9 bases in between. The CDR3 extends over 14 amino acids. CDR1 is SGDLS, CDR2 YYNGEE, per germline. CDR3 DNA: TGTGCCAGCAGCGTAAACGTCAGGCAAGAGACCCAGTACTTC. It translates to CASSVNVRQETQYF.

The chain is built from TRBV6-1 and TRBJ1-2; TRBD1 is a possible D gene (5 bases). The CDR3 loop spans 15 amino acids. Between the trimmed V and J ends, which lost 6 bases and 1 base, there was a span of 15 bases. Germline V gene sequence: CDR1 MNHNS, CDR2 SASEGT. The CDR3 DNA reads as TGTGCCAGCAGGCCCCAGGGTGAAAGTAACTATGGCTACACCTTC. Translating gives CASRPQGESNYGYTF.

This clonotype was counted a single time. The chain employs TRBV12-3 or TRBV12-4 and TRBJ1-3; 8 bases are a match to TRBD1. The J segment lost 0 bases and the V segment lost 7 bases, leaving 8 bases of the junction unmatched. The CDR3 is 16 amino acids. The CDR3 sequence: CASTQRDRGSGNTIYF. The CDR3 DNA is TGTGCCAGCACCCAAAGAGACAGGGGCTCTGGAAACACCATATATTTT.

This clonotype was found a few times. The chain has TRBV20-1 and TRBJ2-2, with D tentatively TRBD1 (6 bases). This CDR3 contains 15 residues. Germline values: CDR1 DFQATT, CDR2 SNEGSKA (reference sequence). V dropped 1 base and J dropped 1 base, with 10 bases sitting between them. The CDR3 sequence is CSARAWTVNTGELFF. The CDR3 coding sequence is TGCAGTGCTAGAGCCTGGACAGTGAACACCGGGGAGCTGTTTTTT.

This clonotype has just a few counts. The chain has TRBV12-3 or TRBV12-4 and TRBJ1-5, with D unresolved. This CDR3 has 14 residues. Between the trimmed V and J ends, which lost 7 bases and 4 bases, there was a span of 14 bases. The CDR3 nucleotides read TGTGCCAGCACTACGGCCATGCTTAATCAGCCCCAGCATTTT. It encodes CASTTAMLNQPQHF.